This T cell receptor (beta chain) stems from a study of metastatic and nonmetastatic thyroid tumors. Study in general: Peripheral blood and tumor or nodule samples from malignant and benign thyroid patients were compared.

Patients were all untreated before their thyroid surgery. The germline gives CDR1 SEHNR, CDR2 FQNEAQ (reference sequence). The CDR3 covers 13 residues. Trimming cost V 5 bases and J 4 bases, with 10 bases left between them. Many counts were recorded for this clone. TCRdb re-analyzed the PCR reads through MiXCR. The sample contains tens of thousands of clones, about 10% of which appear only once. The genes are TRBV7-9 and TRBJ2-3; D unclear. Sequencing used blood. The sequence derives from a female donor with papillary thyroid cancer or a benign thyroid nodule (not recorded which). Some clones in this sample may be carry-over from other donors' samples. This CDR3 is CASSPTAADTQYF. CDR3 DNA: TGTGCCAGCAGCCCAACCGCGGCAGATACGCAGTATTTT.